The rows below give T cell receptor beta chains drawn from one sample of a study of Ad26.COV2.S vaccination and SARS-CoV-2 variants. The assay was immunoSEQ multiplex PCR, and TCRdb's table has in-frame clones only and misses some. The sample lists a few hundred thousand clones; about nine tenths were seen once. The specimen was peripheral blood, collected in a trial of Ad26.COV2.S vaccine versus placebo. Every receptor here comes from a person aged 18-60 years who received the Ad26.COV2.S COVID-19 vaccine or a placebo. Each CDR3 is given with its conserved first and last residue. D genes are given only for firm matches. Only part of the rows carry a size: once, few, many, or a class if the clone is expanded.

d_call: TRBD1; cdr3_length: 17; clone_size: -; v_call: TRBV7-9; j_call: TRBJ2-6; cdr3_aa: CASSSGTGGAGANVLTF; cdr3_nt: TGTGCCAGCAGCTCCGGGACAGGGGGCGCGGGGGCCAACGTCCTGACTTTC
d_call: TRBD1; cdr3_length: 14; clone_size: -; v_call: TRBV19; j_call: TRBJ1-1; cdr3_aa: CASSTTGGGTEAFF; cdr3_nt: TGTGCCAGTAGTACAACAGGGGGCGGCACTGAAGCTTTCTTT
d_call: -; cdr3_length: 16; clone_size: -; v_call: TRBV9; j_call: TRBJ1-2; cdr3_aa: CASSVGSASLNYGYTF; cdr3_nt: TGTGCCAGCAGCGTAGGGAGTGCGTCCTTGAACTATGGCTACACCTTC
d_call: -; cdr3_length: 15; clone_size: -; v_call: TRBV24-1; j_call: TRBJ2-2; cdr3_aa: CATSDGHRVTGELFF; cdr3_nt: TGTGCCACCAGTGATGGGCACAGGGTTACCGGGGAGCTGTTTTTT
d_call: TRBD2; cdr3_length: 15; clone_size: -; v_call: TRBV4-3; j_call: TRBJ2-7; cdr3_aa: CASSQVAGGAYEQYF; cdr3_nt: TGCGCCAGCAGCCAAGTAGCGGGAGGGGCGTACGAGCAGTACTTC
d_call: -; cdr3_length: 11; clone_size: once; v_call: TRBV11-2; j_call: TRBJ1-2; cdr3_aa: CLERGFLGYTF; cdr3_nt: TGCCTAGAGCGAGGATTTCTTGGCTACACCTTC
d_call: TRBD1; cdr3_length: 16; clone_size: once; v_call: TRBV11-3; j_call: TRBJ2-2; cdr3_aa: CASSFETGTATGELFF; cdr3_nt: TGTGCCAGCAGCTTCGAGACAGGGACGGCCACCGGGGAGCTGTTTTTT
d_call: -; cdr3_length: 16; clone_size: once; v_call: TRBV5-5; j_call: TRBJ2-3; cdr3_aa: CASSGGTFTSTDTQYF; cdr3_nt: TGTGCCAGCAGCGGTGGGACTTTTACTAGCACAGATACGCAGTATTTT
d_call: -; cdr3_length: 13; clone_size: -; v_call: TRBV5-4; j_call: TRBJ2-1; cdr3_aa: CASSHEGRLEQFF; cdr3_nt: TGTGCCAGCAGCCACGAAGGACGGTTGGAGCAGTTCTTC
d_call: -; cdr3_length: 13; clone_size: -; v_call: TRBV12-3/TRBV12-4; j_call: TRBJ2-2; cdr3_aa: CASYREDTGELFF; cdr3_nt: TGTGCCAGTTACAGGGAGGACACCGGGGAGCTGTTTTTT
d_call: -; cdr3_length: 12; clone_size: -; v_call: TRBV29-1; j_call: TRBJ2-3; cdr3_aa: CSVEVQGVTQYF; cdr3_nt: TGCAGCGTTGAGGTACAGGGAGTTACGCAGTATTTT
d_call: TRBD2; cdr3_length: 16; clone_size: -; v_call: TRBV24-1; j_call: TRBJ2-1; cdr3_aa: CATSDPGRSSYNEQFF; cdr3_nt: TGTGCCACCAGTGACCCCGGGAGGAGCTCCTACAATGAGCAGTTCTTC
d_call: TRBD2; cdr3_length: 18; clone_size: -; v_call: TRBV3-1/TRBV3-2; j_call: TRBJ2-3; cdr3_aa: CASSQTGGGGLSTDTQYF; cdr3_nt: TGTGCCAGCAGCCAAACGGGAGGCGGGGGACTTAGCACAGATACGCAGTATTTT
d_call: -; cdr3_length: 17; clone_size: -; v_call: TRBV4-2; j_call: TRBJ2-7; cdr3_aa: CASSQAHIGTGDYEQYF; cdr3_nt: TGTGCCAGCAGCCAAGCGCATATAGGAACAGGTGACTACGAGCAGTACTTC
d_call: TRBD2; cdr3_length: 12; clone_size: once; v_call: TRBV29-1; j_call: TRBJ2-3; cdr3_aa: CSVRLAADTQYF; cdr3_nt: TGCAGCGTTAGGCTAGCGGCAGATACGCAGTATTTT
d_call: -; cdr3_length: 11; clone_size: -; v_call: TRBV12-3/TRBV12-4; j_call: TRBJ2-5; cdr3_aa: CASSLTQTQYF; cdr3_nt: TGTGCCAGCAGTTTAACGCAGACCCAGTACTTC
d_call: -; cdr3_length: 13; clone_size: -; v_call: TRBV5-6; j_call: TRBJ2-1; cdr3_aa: CASSWATVNEQFF; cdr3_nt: TGTGCCAGCAGCTGGGCAACAGTCAATGAGCAGTTCTTC
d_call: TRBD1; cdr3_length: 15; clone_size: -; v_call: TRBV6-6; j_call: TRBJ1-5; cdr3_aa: CASSNGQGLNQPQHF; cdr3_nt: TGTGCCAGCAGCAACGGACAGGGCCTCAATCAGCCCCAGCATTTT
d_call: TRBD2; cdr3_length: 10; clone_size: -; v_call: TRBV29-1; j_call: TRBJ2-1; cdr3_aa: CSGGGNEQFF; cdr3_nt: TGCAGCGGGGGGGGCAATGAGCAGTTCTTC
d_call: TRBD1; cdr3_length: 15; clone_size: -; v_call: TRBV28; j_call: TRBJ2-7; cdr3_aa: CASRRPGTGGYEQYF; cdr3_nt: TGTGCCAGCAGGCGACCCGGGACAGGGGGCTACGAGCAGTACTTC
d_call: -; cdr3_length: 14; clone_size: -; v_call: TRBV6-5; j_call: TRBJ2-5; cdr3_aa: CASSYPGGVETQYF; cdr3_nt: TGTGCCAGCAGTTACCCAGGGGGGGTGGAGACCCAGTACTTC
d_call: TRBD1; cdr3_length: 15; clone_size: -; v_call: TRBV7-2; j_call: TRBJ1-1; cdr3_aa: CASSLWDRGSPEAFF; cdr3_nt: TGTGCCAGCAGCCTGTGGGACAGGGGAAGTCCTGAAGCTTTCTTT
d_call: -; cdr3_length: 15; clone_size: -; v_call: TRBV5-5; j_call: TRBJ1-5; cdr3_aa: CASSWDGHSNQPQHF; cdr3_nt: TGTGCCAGCAGCTGGGACGGACATAGCAATCAGCCCCAGCATTTT
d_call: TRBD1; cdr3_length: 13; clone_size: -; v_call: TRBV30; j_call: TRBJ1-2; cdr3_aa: CAWSLGQVYGYTF; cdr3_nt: TGTGCCTGGAGCTTGGGACAGGTCTATGGCTACACCTTC
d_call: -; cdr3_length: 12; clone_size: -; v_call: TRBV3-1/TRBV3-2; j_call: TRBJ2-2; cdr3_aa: CASSSIDGELFF; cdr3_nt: TGTGCCAGCAGCTCAATAGACGGGGAGCTGTTTTTT
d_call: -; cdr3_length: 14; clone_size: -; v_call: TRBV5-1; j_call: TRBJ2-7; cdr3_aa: CASSVGDGSYEQYF; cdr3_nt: TGCGCCAGCAGCGTGGGGGACGGCTCCTACGAGCAGTACTTC
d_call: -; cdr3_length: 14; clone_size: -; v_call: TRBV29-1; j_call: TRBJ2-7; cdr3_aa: CSVEDFSPYCEQYF; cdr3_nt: TGCAGCGTTGAAGATTTCAGTCCCTACTGCGAGCAGTACTTC
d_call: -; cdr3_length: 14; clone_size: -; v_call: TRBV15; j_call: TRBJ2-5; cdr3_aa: CATSRAGISSTQYF; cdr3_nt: TGTGCCACCAGCAGGGCAGGGATAAGCTCGACCCAGTACTTC
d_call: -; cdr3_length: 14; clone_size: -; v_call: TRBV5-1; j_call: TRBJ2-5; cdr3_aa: CASSVQGRQETQYF; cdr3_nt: TGCGCCAGCAGCGTACAGGGTCGCCAAGAGACCCAGTACTTC
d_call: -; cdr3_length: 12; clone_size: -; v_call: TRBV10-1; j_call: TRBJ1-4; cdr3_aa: CAIPNGNEKLFF; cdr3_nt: TGCGCCATCCCGAATGGTAATGAAAAACTGTTTTTT
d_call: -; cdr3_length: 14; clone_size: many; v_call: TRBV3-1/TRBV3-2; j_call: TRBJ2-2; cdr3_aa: CASSQLKNTGELFF; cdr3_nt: TGTGCCAGCAGCCAACTCAAGAACACCGGGGAGCTGTTTTTT
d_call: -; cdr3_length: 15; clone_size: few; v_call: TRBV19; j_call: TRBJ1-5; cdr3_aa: CASSVTRGSNQPQHF; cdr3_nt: TGTGCCAGTAGTGTGACCAGGGGTAGCAATCAGCCCCAGCATTTT
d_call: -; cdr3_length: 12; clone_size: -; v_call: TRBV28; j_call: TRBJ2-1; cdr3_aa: CASSVLRDEQFF; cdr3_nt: TGTGCCAGCAGTGTACTTCGGGATGAGCAGTTCTTC
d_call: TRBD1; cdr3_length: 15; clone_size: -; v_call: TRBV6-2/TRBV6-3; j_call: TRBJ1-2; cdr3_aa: CASSLRQGGAYGYTF; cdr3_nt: TGTGCCAGCAGTCTTCGACAGGGCGGCGCCTATGGCTACACCTTC
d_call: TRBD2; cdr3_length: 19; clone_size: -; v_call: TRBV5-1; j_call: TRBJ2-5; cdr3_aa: CASSLGAGTSGMGRETQYF; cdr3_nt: TGCGCCAGCAGCTTGGGCGCCGGGACTAGCGGGATGGGTAGAGAGACCCAGTACTTC
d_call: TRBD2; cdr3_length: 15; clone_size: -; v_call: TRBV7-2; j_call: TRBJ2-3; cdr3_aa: CASSPSGRATGTQYF; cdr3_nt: TGTGCCAGCAGCCCTAGCGGGAGGGCCACAGGGACGCAGTATTTT
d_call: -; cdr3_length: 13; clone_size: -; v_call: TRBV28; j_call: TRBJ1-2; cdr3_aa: CASSLGRPYGYTF; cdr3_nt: TGTGCCAGCAGTTTAGGCAGGCCCTATGGCTACACCTTC
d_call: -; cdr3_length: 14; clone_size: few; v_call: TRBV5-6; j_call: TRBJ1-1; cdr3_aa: CASSLGQRGLEAFF; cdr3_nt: TGTGCCAGCAGCTTGGGTCAACGGGGCCTTGAAGCTTTCTTT
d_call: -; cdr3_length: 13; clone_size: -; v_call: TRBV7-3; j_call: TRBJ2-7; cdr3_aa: CASSRTDSYEQYF; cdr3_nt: TGTGCCAGCAGCCGGACCGACTCCTACGAGCAGTACTTC
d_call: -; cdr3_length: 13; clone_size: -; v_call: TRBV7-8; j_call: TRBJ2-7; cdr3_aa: CASSLTRMGEQYF; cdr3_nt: TGTGCCAGCAGCTTAACTCGAATGGGCGAGCAGTACTTC
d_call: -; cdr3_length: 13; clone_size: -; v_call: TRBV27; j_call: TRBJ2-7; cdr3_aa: CASSGQGSYEQYF; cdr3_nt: TGTGCCAGCAGCGGGCAGGGTTCCTACGAGCAGTACTTC
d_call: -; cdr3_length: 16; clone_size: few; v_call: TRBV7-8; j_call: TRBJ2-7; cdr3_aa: CASSFPGDQRVVEQYF; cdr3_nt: TGTGCCAGCAGCTTTCCGGGGGACCAGCGGGTTGTCGAGCAGTACTTC
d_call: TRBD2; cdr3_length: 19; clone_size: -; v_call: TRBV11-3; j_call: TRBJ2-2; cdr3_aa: CASSLSYRLAGGRTGELFF; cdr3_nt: TGTGCCAGCAGCTTATCATACCGACTAGCGGGAGGCCGAACCGGGGAGCTGTTTTTT
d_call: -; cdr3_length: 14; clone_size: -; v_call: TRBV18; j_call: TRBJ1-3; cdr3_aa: CASSPAREGNTIYF; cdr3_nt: TGTGCCAGCTCACCAGCCAGGGAAGGAAACACCATATATTTT
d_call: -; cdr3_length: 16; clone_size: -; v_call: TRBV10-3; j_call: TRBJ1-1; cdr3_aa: CAISESSAGGPTEAFF; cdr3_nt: TGTGCCATCAGTGAGTCCTCGGCAGGTGGCCCAACTGAAGCTTTCTTT
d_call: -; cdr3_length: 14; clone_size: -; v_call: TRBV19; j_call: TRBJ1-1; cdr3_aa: CASSSLGGNTEAFF; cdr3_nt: TGTGCCAGTAGTAGTCTTGGGGGGAACACTGAAGCTTTCTTT
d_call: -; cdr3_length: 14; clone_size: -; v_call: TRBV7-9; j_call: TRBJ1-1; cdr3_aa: CASSSPTARGEAFF; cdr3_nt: TGTGCCAGCAGCTCACCGACAGCCCGTGGTGAAGCTTTCTTT
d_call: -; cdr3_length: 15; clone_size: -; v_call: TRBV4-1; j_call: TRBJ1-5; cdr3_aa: CASSQDLRPNQPQHF; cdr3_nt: TGCGCCAGCAGCCAAGACCTCCGCCCCAATCAGCCCCAGCATTTT
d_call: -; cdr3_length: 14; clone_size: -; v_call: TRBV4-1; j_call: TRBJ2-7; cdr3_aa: CASSQESKSYEQYF; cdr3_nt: TGCGCCAGCAGCCAAGAATCCAAATCCTACGAGCAGTACTTC
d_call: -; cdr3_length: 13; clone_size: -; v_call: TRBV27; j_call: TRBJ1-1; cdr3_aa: CASSPGVLTEAFF; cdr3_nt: TGTGCCAGCAGTCCAGGGGTTTTGACTGAAGCTTTCTTT